This T cell receptor beta chain was sequenced in a study of shared clonotypes between healthy human individuals. Study overall: CD4 naive cells filled three plates per donor, CD4 memory three, CD8 naive two and CD8 memory one.

Both subsets, CD45RA+ naive and CD45RA-negative memory, were split from the CD4+ cells. Libraries were prepared by immunoSEQ multiplex PCR; TCRdb keeps only in-frame clonotypes and omits some of them. The profile shows around 2.1 million clones, about 94% of them singletons. Overall study findings and caveats: Collection of samples was limited to blood; tissue repertoires likely differ.

The CDR3 covers 17 residues. Germline V gene data show CDR1 as SNHLY and CDR2 as FYNNEI. V lost 1 base, J lost 1 base, and 13 bases lay in between. For this clone: Its matching antigen is unknown.

The chain combines TRBV2 with TRBJ2-2; possible D gene TRBD1, 6 bases. Material: naive CD4+ T cells sorted from blood. Indicated subset: CD45RA+ positively selected. This TCR derives from a man aged 18 to 35 in good health. In DNA, the CDR3 is TGTGCCAGCAGTGAAGGACGGACAGAGGTGAACACCGGGGAGCTGTTTTTT. Amino acid sequence: CASSEGRTEVNTGELFF.